Below, one T cell receptor beta chain is given with its context. Its antigen is undetermined. These data come from a study of shared clonotypes between healthy human individuals. Overall study results and limits: Researchers sampled blood only, noting tissue repertoires likely differ.

The study ran the assay at deep level. Assay used: immunoSEQ multiplex PCR; TCRdb lists only in-frame clones, some missing. The sample records about 820,000 clones, 80% to 95% being singletons. In the naive CD8 group, cells lacked CD45RO and were positively selected for CCR7, so terminally differentiated effector memory CD45RA+ cells were left out. The sample consisted of naive CD8+ T cells sorted from blood. The TCR comes from a man between 25 and 39 years old in good health.

CDR3 loop: CASSLSLAGVRSYEQYF. The CDR3 nucleotides are TGTGCCAGCAGCTTGTCGCTAGCGGGAGTTCGCTCCTACGAGCAGTACTTC. V usage is TRBV5-6 and J usage is TRBJ2-7; 10 positions agree with TRBD2. CDR1 is SGHDT and CDR2 is YYEEEE in the germline V gene. The CDR3 extends over 17 amino acids. With V trimmed by 1 base and J by 0 bases, 7 bases remained unmatched.